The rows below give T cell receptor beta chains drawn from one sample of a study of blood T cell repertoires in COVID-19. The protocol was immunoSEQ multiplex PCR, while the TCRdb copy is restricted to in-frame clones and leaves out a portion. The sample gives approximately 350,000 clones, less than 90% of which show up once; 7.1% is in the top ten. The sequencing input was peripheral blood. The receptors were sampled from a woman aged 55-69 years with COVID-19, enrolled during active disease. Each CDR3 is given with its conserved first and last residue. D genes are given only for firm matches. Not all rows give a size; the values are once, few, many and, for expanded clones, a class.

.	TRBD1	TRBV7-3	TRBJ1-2	CASSSRTGNYGYTF	TGTGCCAGCAGCTCGCGGACAGGGAACTATGGCTACACCTTC
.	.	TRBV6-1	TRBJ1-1	CASSDQRGGLAFF	TGTGCCAGCAGTGACCAGCGGGGGGGTCTGGCTTTCTTT
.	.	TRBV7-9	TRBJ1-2	CASSLAAGGDTYGYTF	TGTGCCAGCAGCTTAGCCGCCGGGGGGGACACCTATGGCTACACCTTC
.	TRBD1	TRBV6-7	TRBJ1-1	CASSYPEDRGSVMNTEAFF	TGTGCCAGCAGTTACCCCGAGGACAGGGGATCAGTCATGAACACTGAAGCTTTCTTT
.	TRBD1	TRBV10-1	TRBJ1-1	CASSRDRRTEAFF	TGCGCCAGCAGCCGGGACAGGCGCACTGAAGCTTTCTTT
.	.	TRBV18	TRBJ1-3	CASSSETRNTIYF	TGTGCCAGCTCATCAGAGACTCGGAACACCATATATTTT
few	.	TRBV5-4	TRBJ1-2	CASNDMKGDYGYTF	TGTGCCAGCAACGACATGAAAGGGGATTATGGCTACACCTTC
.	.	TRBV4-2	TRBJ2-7	CASSQLPGQSSSYEQYF	TGTGCCAGCAGCCAGCTCCCGGGACAAAGTAGCTCCTACGAGCAGTACTTC
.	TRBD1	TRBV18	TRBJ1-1	CASSLRQGLGTEAFF	TGTGCCAGCTCACTTCGACAGGGTCTAGGAACTGAAGCTTTCTTT
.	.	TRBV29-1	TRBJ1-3	CSVGGSGNTIYF	TGCAGCGTAGGGGGATCTGGAAACACCATATATTTT
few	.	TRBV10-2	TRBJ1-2	CASSESRATYGYTF	TGCGCCAGCAGTGAGTCGAGAGCGACCTATGGCTACACCTTC
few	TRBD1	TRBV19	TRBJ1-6	CASSSTGGINSPLHF	TGTGCCAGTAGTTCGACAGGGGGAATTAATTCACCCCTCCACTTT
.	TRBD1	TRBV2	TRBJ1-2	CASVGQTYGYTF	TGTGCCAGCGTGGGACAGACCTATGGCTACACCTTC
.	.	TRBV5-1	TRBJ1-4	CASSSEAVYEKLFF	TGCGCCAGCAGCTCAGAAGCGGTTTATGAAAAACTGTTTTTT
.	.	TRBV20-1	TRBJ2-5	CSARYEGTQYF	TGCAGTGCTAGATACGAGGGGACCCAGTACTTC
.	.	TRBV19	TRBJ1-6	CASSPGFRNSPLHF	TGTGCCAGTAGCCCAGGTTTTCGGAATTCACCCCTCCACTTT
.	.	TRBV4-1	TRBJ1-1	CASSQFGVNTEAFF	TGCGCCAGCAGCCAATTCGGGGTGAACACTGAAGCTTTCTTT
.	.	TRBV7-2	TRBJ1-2	CASSFREQTYGYTF	TGTGCCAGCAGCTTCCGCGAACAGACGTATGGCTACACCTTC
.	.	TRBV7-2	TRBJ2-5	CASSEAFISQTQYF	TGTGCCAGCAGCGAAGCGTTTATTTCGCAGACCCAGTACTTC
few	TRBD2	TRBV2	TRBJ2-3	CASSERLAGGTDTQYF	TGTGCCAGCAGTGAAAGGCTAGCGGGGGGCACAGATACGCAGTATTTT
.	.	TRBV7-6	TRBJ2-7	CASSSQGYEQYF	TGTGCCAGCAGCTCGCAGGGCTACGAGCAGTACTTC
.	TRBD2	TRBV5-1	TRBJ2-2	CASSATSGGANGELFF	TGCGCCAGCAGCGCGACTAGCGGGGGGGCCAACGGGGAGCTGTTTTTT
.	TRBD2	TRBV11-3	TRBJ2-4	CASSPRGGLAKNIQYF	TGTGCCAGCAGCCCCCGGGGGGGGCTAGCCAAAAACATTCAGTACTTC
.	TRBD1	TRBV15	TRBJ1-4	CATSRNRGIPNEKLFF	TGTGCCACCAGCAGAAACAGGGGAATTCCTAATGAAAAACTGTTTTTT
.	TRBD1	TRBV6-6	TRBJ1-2	CASSYTRDRADGYTF	TGTGCCAGCAGTTATACCCGAGACAGGGCGGATGGCTACACCTTC
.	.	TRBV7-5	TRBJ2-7	CVRSAGQGAGEQYF	TGTGTCAGAAGCGCGGGACAGGGGGCGGGGGAGCAGTACTTC
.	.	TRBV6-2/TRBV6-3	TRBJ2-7	CASSFGSPGLRYEQYF	TGTGCCAGCAGTTTTGGCTCTCCGGGACTCCGATACGAGCAGTACTTC
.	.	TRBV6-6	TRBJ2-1	CASSDTGQPHNEQFF	TGTGCCAGCAGCGACACTGGACAGCCTCACAATGAGCAGTTCTTC
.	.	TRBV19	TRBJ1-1	CASSPGEGNTEAFF	TGTGCCAGTAGCCCAGGGGAGGGAAACACTGAAGCTTTCTTT
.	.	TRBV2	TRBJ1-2	CASSLDYTGGYTF	TGTGCCAGCAGCCTCGACTACACGGGAGGCTACACCTTC
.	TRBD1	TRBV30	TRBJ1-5	CAWNTGTGHQPQHF	TGTGCCTGGAATACAGGGACAGGCCATCAGCCCCAGCATTTT
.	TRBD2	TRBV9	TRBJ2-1	CASSVTSGAKYNEQFF	TGTGCCAGCAGCGTGACTAGCGGGGCGAAATACAATGAGCAGTTCTTC
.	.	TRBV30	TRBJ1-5	CAWSNPGPGNNQPQHF	TGTGCCTGGAGTAACCCCGGGCCAGGGAATAATCAGCCCCAGCATTTT
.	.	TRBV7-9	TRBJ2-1	CASSSRTGNRDEQFF	TGTGCCAGCAGCTCACGAACAGGGAATAGAGATGAGCAGTTCTTC
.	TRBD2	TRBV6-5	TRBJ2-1	CASSYQAGGSGEQFF	TGTGCCAGCAGTTACCAAGCGGGGGGGTCGGGTGAGCAGTTCTTC
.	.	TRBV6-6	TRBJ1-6	CASTAPTDYNSPLHF	TGTGCCAGCACCGCACCGACTGACTATAATTCACCCCTCCACTTT
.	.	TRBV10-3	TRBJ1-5	CAISDAQNQPQHF	TGTGCCATCAGTGATGCTCAGAATCAGCCCCAGCATTTT
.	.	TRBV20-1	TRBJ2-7	CSASPSTGKEQYF	TGCAGTGCTAGTCCCTCTACGGGGAAGGAGCAGTACTTC
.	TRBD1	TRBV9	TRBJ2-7	CASSVGYSQGSEEQYF	TGTGCCAGCAGCGTAGGATACTCACAGGGGTCGGAGGAGCAGTACTTC
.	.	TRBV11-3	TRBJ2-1	CASSPASSYNEQFF	TGTGCCAGCAGCCCCGCGAGCTCCTACAATGAGCAGTTCTTC
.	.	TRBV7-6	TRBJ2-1	CASSLDRPNEQFF	TGTGCCAGCAGCCTTGACAGACCCAATGAGCAGTTCTTC
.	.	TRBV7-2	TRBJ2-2	CASSLAPSVFVPDGELFF	TGTGCCAGCAGCTTAGCGCCCAGCGTCTTTGTGCCTGACGGGGAGCTGTTTTTT
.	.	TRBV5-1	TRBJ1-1	CASSLGGGMNTEAFF	TGCGCCAGCAGCTTGGGGGGAGGGATGAACACTGAAGCTTTCTTT
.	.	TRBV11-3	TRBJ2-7	CASSQTEDYEQYF	TGTGCCAGCAGCCAGACAGAGGACTACGAGCAGTACTTC
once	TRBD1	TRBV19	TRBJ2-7	CASSDPGTGNSYEQYF	TGTGCCAGTAGTGATCCCGGGACAGGGAACTCCTACGAGCAGTACTTC
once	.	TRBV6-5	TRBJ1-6	CASSRGDSPLHF	TGTGCCAGCAGCCGCGGGGATTCACCCCTCCACTTT
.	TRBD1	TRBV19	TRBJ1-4	CASSTRQGFNEKLFF	TGTGCCAGTAGTACTCGACAGGGCTTTAATGAAAAACTGTTTTTT
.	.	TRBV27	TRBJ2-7	CASSLTTVAYEQYF	TGTGCCAGCAGTTTAACTACGGTCGCCTACGAGCAGTACTTC
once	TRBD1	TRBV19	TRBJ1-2	CASRGQGENYGYTF	TGTGCCAGTAGGGGACAGGGAGAAAACTATGGCTACACCTTC
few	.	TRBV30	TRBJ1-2	CAWSGDKSLSF	TGTGCCTGGAGTGGGGACAAGTCCCTCTCCTTC
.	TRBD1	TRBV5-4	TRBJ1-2	CASSLVPGQGASAYGYTF	TGTGCCAGCAGCTTGGTCCCGGGACAGGGGGCTAGTGCCTATGGCTACACCTTC
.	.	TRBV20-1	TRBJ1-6	CSASSRGNSPLHF	TGCAGTGCTAGTAGCCGAGGTAATTCACCCCTCCACTTT
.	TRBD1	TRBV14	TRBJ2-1	CASSRDRGYNEQFF	TGTGCCAGCAGCCGGGACAGGGGGTACAATGAGCAGTTCTTC
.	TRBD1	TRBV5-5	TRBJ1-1	CASSLRGREAFF	TGTGCCAGCAGCCTCAGGGGGCGGGAAGCTTTCTTT
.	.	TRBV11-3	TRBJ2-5	CASSLDLLTTSTQYF	TGTGCCAGCAGCTTAGATCTCCTTACCACTTCGACCCAGTACTTC
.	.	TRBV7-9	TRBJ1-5	CASSLAPAGQRSQPQHF	TGTGCCAGCAGCTTAGCGCCCGCAGGGCAGAGGAGTCAGCCCCAGCATTTT
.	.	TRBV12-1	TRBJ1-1	CASSFGGDTEAFF	TGTGCCAGCAGCTTTGGGGGGGACACTGAAGCTTTCTTT
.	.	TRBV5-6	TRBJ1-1	CASSFRVNTEAFF	TGTGCCAGCAGCTTCCGAGTGAACACTGAAGCTTTCTTT
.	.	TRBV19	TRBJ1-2	CASSPQVNYGYTF	TGTGCCAGTAGTCCACAGGTAAACTATGGCTACACCTTC
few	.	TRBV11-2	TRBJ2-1	CASSLDTGPYNEQFF	TGTGCCAGCAGCTTGGATACAGGGCCCTACAATGAGCAGTTCTTC